One T cell receptor beta chain is described in this entry. What it binds is unknown. One end of the junction is discordant with germline, which a read error may explain. Investigators amplified TCR beta CDR3 regions from RNA transcripts. Second-round multiplex PCR came after a first-round RT-PCR that employed HTBI primers. TCRdb re-analysed the multiplex PCR reads in MiXCR, keeping a single row per CDR3 protein. The data contain hundreds of thousands of distinct CDR3 sequences, around 45% of them seen just once; the ten biggest clones take up around 43%. The data belong to a study of Graves' ophthalmopathy and Graves' hyperthyroidism. Study observations and caveats: Blood also contained most of the expanded thyroid clonotypes above 0.001 frequency.

The CDR3 is 14 amino acids. CDR1 SGHTS and CDR2 YDEGEE come from the germline V gene. Certain patients, namely those with other autoimmune diseases, uncontrolled infections, pregnancy or lactation, were excluded. The origin of this receptor is an adult man with Graves' ophthalmopathy. The chain couples TRBV5-8 to TRBJ2-7; possibly TRBD2 for D (6 bases). Sample: peripheral blood. The CDR3 region has the DNA TGCGCCAGCAGCCGCGGGGCAGGTTCCTACGAGCAGTACTTC. As protein: CASSRGAGSYEQYF.